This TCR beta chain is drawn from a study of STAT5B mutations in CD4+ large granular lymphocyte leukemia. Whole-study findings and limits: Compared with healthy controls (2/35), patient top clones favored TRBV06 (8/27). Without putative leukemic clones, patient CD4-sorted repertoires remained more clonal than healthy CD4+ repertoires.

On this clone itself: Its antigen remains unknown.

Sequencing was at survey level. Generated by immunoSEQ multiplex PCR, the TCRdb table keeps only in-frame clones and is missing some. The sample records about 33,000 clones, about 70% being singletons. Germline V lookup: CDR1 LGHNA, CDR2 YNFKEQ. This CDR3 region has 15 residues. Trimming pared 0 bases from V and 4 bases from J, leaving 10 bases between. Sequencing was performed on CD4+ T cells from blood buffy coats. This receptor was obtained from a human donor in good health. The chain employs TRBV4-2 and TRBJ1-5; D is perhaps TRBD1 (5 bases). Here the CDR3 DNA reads TGTGCCAGCAGCCAAGATCATGGGGGAAATCAGCCCCAGCATTTT. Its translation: CASSQDHGGNQPQHF.